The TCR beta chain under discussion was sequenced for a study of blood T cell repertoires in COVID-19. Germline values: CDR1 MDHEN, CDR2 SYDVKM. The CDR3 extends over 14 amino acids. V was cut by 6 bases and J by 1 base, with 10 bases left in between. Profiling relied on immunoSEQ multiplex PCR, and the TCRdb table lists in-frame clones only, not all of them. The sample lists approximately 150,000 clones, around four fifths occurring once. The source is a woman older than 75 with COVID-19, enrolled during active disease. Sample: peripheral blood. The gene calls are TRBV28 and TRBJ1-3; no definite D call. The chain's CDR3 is CASSPTSSGNTIYF. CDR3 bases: TGTGCCAGCAGCCCCACTAGTTCTGGAAACACCATATATTTT.